This TCR beta chain was found in a study of cytotoxic CD8 clonotypes in ibrutinib-treated CLL. Study overall: Of a cohort that held some twelve relapsed/refractory and around 16 treatment-naive patients, approximately 18 were IGHV unmutated. Recorded responses included around 24 partial and 2 complete; following median roughly 70 months, approximately 14 stayed remitted and about 12 progressed. Once treatment had gone on for a median of 12 months, range 6 to 36, response samples were drawn.

From germline, CDR1 is SGHAT and CDR2 FQDESV (reference sequence). This CDR3 region has 15 residues. The ends lost 3 bases at V and 4 bases at J; junction bases unmatched: 2. TCRdb keeps only in-frame clones here, not all; method: immunoSEQ multiplex PCR. The repertoire holds some 150,000 clones, with 79% as singletons. This TCR derives from a human donor with chronic lymphocytic leukemia. This rearrangement joins TRBV11-1 to TRBJ2-7; 14 positions agree with TRBD2. The sequencing used PBMCs, collected after 12 months of ibrutinib treatment. CDR3 sequence (DNA): TGTGCCAGCAGCTTCCGACTAGCGGGAGGGTACGAGCAGTACTTC. Its translation: CASSFRLAGGYEQYF. Full variable domain (outside the CDR3, taken from reference TRBV11-1 and TRBJ2-7): EAEVAQSPRYKITEKSQAVAFWCDPISGHATLYWYRQILGQGPELLVQFQDESVVDDSQLPKDRFSAERLKGVDSTLKIQPAELGDSAMYLCASSFRLAGGYEQYFGPGTRLTVT.